This passage covers 16 T cell receptor beta chains from one sample sequenced in a study of sequential checkpoint blockade in melanoma. Treatment here: randomized to nivolumab then ipilimumab (arm A) or the reverse (arm B). The protocol was immunoSEQ multiplex PCR, while the TCRdb copy is restricted to in-frame clones and leaves out a portion. This sample has around 37,000 clones; roughly 32% occur once, and the top ten carry 1.5% to 2%. Source: tumor tissue (inferred from file names), taken from a patient given nivolumab and ipilimumab in sequence. All receptors come from a human donor with melanoma.

This clone was picked up a small number of times. V gene TRBV23-1 combines with J gene TRBJ1-2; no clear D gene. TRBV23-1 is an ORF, with its function uncertain. Trimming cost V 6 bases and J 5 bases, with 13 bases left between them. This CDR3 has 13 residues. The CDR3 spells CASSPGEYYGYTF. CDR3 nucleotide sequence: TGCGCCAGCAGCCCGGGAGAATATTATGGCTACACCTTC.

This clone has a handful of counts. This chain connects TRBV11-3 to TRBJ2-1, with 11 bases lining up with TRBD2. The germline gives CDR1 SGHNT, CDR2 YENEEA. The CDR3 is made up of 17 amino acids. V dropped 1 base and J dropped 4; count of bases not matched to a gene: 6. This chain's CDR3 is CASSLGPTSGGYNEQFF. The CDR3 region has the DNA TGTGCCAGCAGCTTAGGTCCCACTAGCGGGGGATACAATGAGCAGTTCTTC.

The chain joins TRBV19 to TRBJ1-4, with a possible D match to TRBD1 (5 bases). CDR1 is LNHDA, CDR2 SQIVND, per germline (reference sequence). This CDR3 region has 14 residues. Trimming shortened V by 2 bases and J by 3 bases, and 7 bases separated the two germline ends. The CDR3 bases are TGTGCCAGTAGTATAAAAGGGGCTAATGAAAAACTGTTTTTT. Protein sequence: CASSIKGANEKLFF.

The chain recombines TRBV4-1 with TRBJ1-1, with a possible D match to TRBD1 (6 bases). The germline V and J ends were trimmed by 2 bases and 8 bases, with 15 bases remaining between them. The CDR3 runs to 14 residues. CDR1 MGHRA and CDR2 YSYEKL come from the germline V gene. In DNA, the CDR3 is TGCGCCAGCAGCCAACCCGGACAGATTATAGAAGCTTTCTTT. Encoded protein: CASSQPGQIIEAFF.

The chain links TRBV18 to TRBJ1-1; a possible D gene is TRBD1 (6 bases). The CDR3 totals 12 residues. CDR1 KGHSH and CDR2 LQKENI come from the germline V gene. V was cut by 8 bases and J by 1 base, with 8 bases left in between. CDR3 sequence: CASTTGNTEAFF. CDR3 bases: TGTGCCAGCACGACAGGGAACACTGAAGCTTTCTTT.

This clone has a handful of counts. The chain couples TRBV6-8 to TRBJ2-3; TRBD1 agrees at 7 bases. Trimming took 6 bases from V and 1 from J; bases not matched to a gene: 4. The CDR3 consists of 14 residues. CDR1 and CDR2 (germline): MNHGY, SAAAGT. CDR3 bases: TGTGCCAGCAGCTACGGGACAGGCACAGATACGCAGTATTTT. It codes for CASSYGTGTDTQYF.

The gene calls are TRBV19 and TRBJ1-1; D gene uncertain. Trimming pared 1 base from V and 1 base from J, leaving 19 bases between. Germline loops: CDR1 LNHDA, CDR2 SQIVND (reference sequence). The CDR3 extends over 18 amino acids. This CDR3 reads CASSIGPAGRRGNTEAFF. The CDR3 nucleotides read TGTGCCAGTAGTATAGGCCCCGCCGGGCGACGCGGGAACACTGAAGCTTTCTTT. Variable domain in full (rest from reference TRBV19 and TRBJ1-1): DGGITQSPKYLFRKEGQNVTLSCEQNLNHDAMYWYRQDPGQGLRLIYYSQIVNDFQKGDIAEGYSVSREKKESFPLTVTSAQKNPTAFYLCASSIGPAGRRGNTEAFFGQGTRLTVV.

This clone turned up a few times. V gene TRBV9 combines with J gene TRBJ1-5; 7 positions agree with TRBD1. V shed 3 bases and J 3 bases; nucleotides not matched to a gene: 9. CDR1 and CDR2 (germline): SGDLS, YYNGEE. The CDR3 covers 16 residues. The CDR3 coding sequence is TGTGCCAGCAGCGGGGAGACAGGGTCCCACAATCAGCCCCAGCATTTT. Its protein product is CASSGETGSHNQPQHF.

Many counts were recorded for this clone. The chain carries TRBV6-8 and TRBJ1-1; D gene uncertain. This CDR3 has 13 amino acids. Germline assignment: CDR1 MNHGY and CDR2 SAAAGT. The V and J ends lost 4 bases and 5 bases respectively, with 11 bases between them. DNA of the CDR3: TGTGCCAGCAGTTCCCGAGTAGGTACTGAAGCTTTCTTT. This sequence encodes CASSSRVGTEAFF.

The sample holds many counts of this clone. The CDR3 region is CASSVNSATNEKLFF. CDR3 DNA sequence: TGTGCCAGCAGCGTCAACTCAGCAACTAATGAAAAACTGTTTTTT. The rearrangement links TRBV11-3 to TRBJ1-4; D gene ambiguous. CDR3 length equals 15 residues. Germline CDR1 and CDR2: SGHNT and YENEEA. V was pared by 5 bases and J by 0 bases, with 10 bases between.

The gene calls are TRBV4-1 and TRBJ2-7; 8 bases align to TRBD2. Germline CDR1 is MGHRA and CDR2 is YSYEKL. V was pared by 8 bases and J by 9 bases, with 12 bases of the junction left unmatched. The CDR3 has 13 residues. CDR3 in amino acids: CASGPEGSGGQYF. The CDR3, as DNA: TGCGCCAGCGGACCCGAAGGCAGCGGGGGGCAGTACTTC.

The J gene is TRBJ1-6, the V gene TRBV5-1; 9 bases are a match to TRBD1. Germline-derived CDR1 and CDR2 are SGHRS and YFSETQ. The CDR3 is 15 residues long. V shed 1 base, J shed 8 bases, and the junction held 4 bases outside the gene matches. The CDR3, as DNA: TGCGCCAGCAGCTTGTGGGACAGGGCCGATTCACCCCTCCACTTT. Translating it yields CASSLWDRADSPLHF. Full variable domain (remainder filled in from reference TRBV5-1 and TRBJ1-6): KAGVTQTPRYLIKTRGQQVTLSCSPISGHRSVSWYQQTPGQGLQFLFEYFSETQRNKGNFPGRFSGRQFSNSRSEMNVSTLELGDSALYLCASSLWDRADSPLHFGNGTRLTVT.

This clone was recorded a few times. The rearrangement uses TRBV11-3 and TRBJ2-2; 10 bases align to TRBD2. The J segment lost 7 bases and the V segment lost 5 bases, leaving 7 bases of the junction unmatched. Per germline, CDR1 SGHNT and CDR2 YENEEA. The CDR3 has 15 residues. The CDR3 DNA sequence: TGTGCCAGCAGCGCCAGCGGGGGGGCCTTCGGGGAGCTGTTTTTT. Its translation is CASSASGGAFGELFF.

This clone was observed a handful of times. V usage is TRBV11-3 and J usage is TRBJ2-5, with 7 positions matching TRBD2. CDR1 and CDR2 (germline): SGHNT, YENEEA. Trimming removed 6 bases from V and 4 bases from J; junction bases left unmatched: 8. The CDR3 spans 14 residues. The CDR3 DNA is TGTGCCAGCAGTCGACCCGCGGGGGTAGAGACCCAGTACTTC. Amino acid sequence: CASSRPAGVETQYF.

This clone was detected only a few times. The chain is built from TRBV6-8 and TRBJ1-2; unclear D gene. The germline V gene encodes CDR1 MNHGY and CDR2 SAAAGT. V was pared by 4 bases and J by 5 bases, with 20 bases between. The CDR3 has 16 residues. CDR3 loop: CASSSPSHGEVYGYTF. The CDR3 DNA is TGTGCCAGCAGTTCCCCATCACACGGAGAGGTTTATGGCTACACCTTC.

V and J are TRBV5-1 and TRBJ1-5, with D possibly TRBD1 on 5 matching bases. CDR1 SGHRS and CDR2 YFSETQ come from the germline V gene. Between the trimmed V and J ends, which lost 2 bases and 7 bases, there was a span of 13 bases. The CDR3 is 14 residues long. CDR3 region: CASSLGQGDQPQHF. DNA for the CDR3: TGCGCCAGCAGCTTAGGCCAGGGTGACCAGCCCCAGCATTTT.